The rows below give T cell receptor beta chains drawn from one sample of a study of yellow fever vaccine responses in identical twins. Using its own MiXCR run on the RT-PCR reads, TCRdb lists one record per CDR3 protein. The top ten hold roughly 10% of the sample, which has some 560 distinct CDR3 sequences, approximately 70% seen once. The sample in question was T cells from blood (PBMCs), unsorted or a sorted subset (not recorded which), obtained before or after yellow fever vaccination (not recorded which). These TCRs come from a female donor who received the yellow fever vaccine. The CDR3 runs from the conserved cysteine through the conserved F or W. The order of the fields is clone size, V gene, D gene, J gene, CDR3 protein, CDR3 DNA. A D gene is named only where the DNA matches it firmly. Size is omitted from some rows. Given values are once, few, many or a class for expanded clones.

>-|TRBV10-3|TRBD2|TRBJ2-3
CATGGGNPDTQYF
TGTGCCACCGGGGGGGGGAACCCAGATACGCAGTATTTT
>few|TRBV4-3|-|TRBJ2-5
CASSPRGYQETQYF
TGCGCCAGCAGCCCAAGGGGTTACCAAGAGACCCAGTACTTC
>few|TRBV24-1|-|TRBJ2-7
CATVGLAASSYEQYF
TGTGCCACCGTAGGGTTAGCGGCGAGCTCCTACGAGCAGTACTTC
>-|TRBV6-5|-|TRBJ2-7
CASSYDPDRRDEQYF
TGTGCCAGCAGTTACGATCCCGACAGGAGAGACGAGCAGTACTTC
>few|TRBV23-1|-|TRBJ2-2
CASSPRLNTGELFF
TGCGCCAGCAGTCCCAGATTGAACACCGGGGAGCTGTTTTTT
>-|TRBV5-1|-|TRBJ1-4
CASSLDFLPETQLFF
TGCGCCAGCAGCTTGGACTTTCTTCCCGAGACACAACTGTTTTTT
>-|TRBV20-1|TRBD2|TRBJ2-3
CSATGTSGDADTQYF
TGCAGTGCTACCGGGACTAGCGGGGACGCAGATACGCAGTATTTT
>few|TRBV11-3|TRBD2|TRBJ2-3
CASSTTSWSTDTQYF
TGTGCCAGCAGCACGACTAGCTGGAGCACAGATACGCAGTATTTT
>-|TRBV7-2|-|TRBJ2-1
CASSLQSYNEQFF
TGTGCCAGCAGCCTACAGTCCTACAATGAGCAGTTCTTC
>-|TRBV20-1|-|TRBJ2-7
CSAEGGGERDEQYF
TGCAGTGCTGAGGGGGGGGGTGAGAGGGACGAGCAGTACTTC
>once|TRBV7-2|TRBD1|TRBJ1-5
CASSPYPTGGNQPQHF
TGTGCCAGCAGCCCATACCCAACAGGGGGCAATCAGCCCCAGCATTTT
>-|TRBV7-9|-|TRBJ1-1
CASSVGQKFTEAFF
TGTGCCAGCAGCGTAGGACAGAAATTCACTGAAGCTTTCTTT
>-|TRBV10-1|TRBD1|TRBJ2-3
CASRRQGTDTQYF
TGCGCCAGCAGGCGACAGGGTACAGATACGCAGTATTTT
>-|TRBV13|TRBD2|TRBJ2-7
CASSLREGAGKLGEQYF
TGTGCCAGCAGCCTCAGGGAGGGCGCAGGGAAATTGGGCGAGCAGTACTTC
>-|TRBV4-1|TRBD2|TRBJ2-1
CASSHGTSPNEQFF
TGCGCCAGCAGCCACGGGACTAGCCCCAATGAGCAGTTCTTC
>-|TRBV10-3|TRBD2|TRBJ2-1
CAIRPGLAGTYNEQFF
TGTGCCATCAGGCCCGGACTAGCGGGGACCTACAATGAGCAGTTCTTC
>-|TRBV6-5|TRBD1|TRBJ1-1
CASSYGYGTGSTEAFF
TGTGCCAGCAGTTACGGTTATGGGACAGGGAGCACTGAAGCTTTCTTT
>-|TRBV30|-|TRBJ1-6
CAWSVSSYNSPLHF
TGTGCCTGGAGTGTTAGCTCCTATAATTCACCCCTCCACTTT
>-|TRBV11-3|-|TRBJ2-1
CASSFKRNEQFF
TGTGCCAGCAGCTTTAAGCGCAATGAGCAGTTCTTC
>-|TRBV5-1|TRBD1|TRBJ2-5
CASSLGQGGETQYF
TGCGCCAGCAGCTTGGGACAGGGTGGGGAGACCCAGTACTTC
>-|TRBV14|-|TRBJ2-1
CASSRDGAYNEQFF
TGTGCCAGCAGCCGGGACGGGGCCTACAATGAGCAGTTCTTC
>-|TRBV29-1|-|TRBJ2-3
CSVDQGTDTQYF
TGCAGCGTTGACCAGGGCACAGATACGCAGTATTTT
>-|TRBV6-2/TRBV6-3|-|TRBJ2-1
CASSYEGRRDPFF
TGTGCCAGCAGTTACGAGGGCAGGCGGGACCCGTTCTTC
>-|TRBV10-1|TRBD1|TRBJ1-4
CASSETGTANEKLFF
TGCGCCAGCAGCGAAACCGGGACAGCTAATGAAAAACTGTTTTTT
>-|TRBV29-1|-|TRBJ2-7
CSVASDVEQYF
TGCAGCGTCGCTTCGGACGTCGAGCAGTACTTC
>-|TRBV5-6|-|TRBJ2-5
CASLPRHQETQYF
TGTGCCAGCTTACCCAGACACCAAGAGACCCAGTACTTC
>few|TRBV6-2/TRBV6-3|-|TRBJ2-1
CASSYLGLETGEQFF
TGTGCCAGCAGTTACTTGGGACTGGAGACGGGGGAGCAGTTCTTC
>-|TRBV10-1|TRBD2|TRBJ2-3
CASSESQREVVDTQYF
TGCGCCAGCAGTGAGTCCCAGCGGGAGGTGGTAGATACGCAGTATTTT
>few|TRBV6-1|TRBD2|TRBJ2-1
CASTLLAGGMRSYNEQFF
TGTGCCAGCACCCTCCTAGCGGGAGGGATGAGGTCCTACAATGAGCAGTTCTTC
>-|TRBV27|TRBD2|TRBJ2-3
CASALAGAPRDTQYF
TGTGCCAGCGCCCTAGCGGGAGCCCCGAGAGATACGCAGTATTTT